The 2 T cell receptor beta chains listed next were all sequenced from one sample in a study of cytomegalovirus exposure and HLA in healthy donors. The PCR contained 60 Vbeta and 13 Jbeta primers. Sequencing used immunoSEQ multiplex PCR; TCRdb keeps in-frame clones, though not all of them. The table shows roughly 150,000 clones, with roughly 80% occurring only once. Sequences were obtained from PBMCs. The receptors were gathered from a girl between 10 and 17 years old in good health and CMV-seropositive.

V gene TRBV2 combines with J gene TRBJ2-3; tentatively, D is TRBD2 (5 bases). The CDR3 consists of 14 residues. Germline V CDR1 and CDR2: SNHLY, FYNNEI. Trimming cost V 9 bases and J 2 bases, with 15 bases left between them. The CDR3 sequence is CARSDSRPTDTQYF. Here the CDR3 DNA reads TGTGCCAGATCGGACTCCCGTCCCACAGATACGCAGTATTTT.

The rearrangement uses TRBV6-1 and TRBJ2-3, with 7 bases lining up with TRBD2. Germline CDR1 MNHNS, CDR2 SASEGT. J gave up 0 bases and V 0 bases, and 0 bases lay outside the gene matches. This CDR3 contains 15 residues. CDR3 sequence: CASSEASGSTDTQYF. The CDR3 nucleotides read TGTGCCAGCAGTGAAGCTAGCGGGAGCACAGATACGCAGTATTTT.